Following are 23 T cell receptor beta chains from one sample sequenced in a study of identifying expanded T cells in peripheral blood (dated by TCRdb to about 2019). Library creation used the immunoSEQ multiplex PCR assay. Imported from immuneACCESS, the table was reduced by TCRdb to in-frame sequences with V and J called. These copies leave out some clones; in studies compared against another copy, an unresolved V gene accounts for under half, and the cause of the remainder is not known. Counted in this sample were more than 75,000 clones; around 87% of them appeared once. Together, the top ten hold 5.6% of the sample. Material for sequencing was blood. The receptors originated from a person between 18 and 69 years old in good health.

Only one count was recorded for this clone. The rearrangement joins TRBV4-2 to TRBJ1-4, with D possibly matching TRBD1 (6 bases). Trimming pared 5 bases from V and 3 bases from J, leaving 10 bases between. Germline CDR1 LGHNA, CDR2 YNFKEQ. This CDR3 region has 14 residues. The CDR3 DNA follows: TGTGCCAGCAGCTCTGGACAGTCTAATGAAAAACTGTTTTTT. Protein product: CASSSGQSNEKLFF.

Points on this clone: Other DNA sequences of this sample code for an identical CDR3. V gene TRBV18 combines with J gene TRBJ1-1; D gene unclear. The CDR3 runs 13 residues. Trimming shortened V by 2 bases and J by 0 bases, and 4 bases separated the two germline ends. Germline V gene sequence: CDR1 KGHSH, CDR2 LQKENI. The DNA of the CDR3 is TGTGCCAGCTCACCAGGGGTGAACACTGAAGCTTTCTTT. This gives the protein CASSPGVNTEAFF. Combining the CDR3 with reference TRBV18 and TRBJ1-1 gives the whole variable domain NAGVMQNPRHLVRRRGQEARLRCSPMKGHSHVYWYRQLPEEGLKFMVYLQKENIIDESGMPKERFSAEFPKEGPSILRIQQVVRGDSAAYFCASSPGVNTEAFFGQGTRLTVV.

This clone appeared a single time. The rearrangement links TRBV11-2 to TRBJ2-7; no definite D call. Between the trimmed V and J ends, which lost 2 bases and 0 bases, there was a span of 11 bases. The CDR3 totals 15 residues. Germline V gene data show CDR1 as SGHAT and CDR2 as FQNNGV. The CDR3 loop reads CASSLNAIVSYEQYF. CDR3 bases: TGTGCCAGCAGCTTAAACGCGATCGTCTCCTACGAGCAGTACTTC.

The chain carries TRBV19 and TRBJ2-6; 7 nucleotides line up with TRBD1. The V gene end was trimmed by 2 bases and the J gene end by 0 bases; junction bases not matched to a gene: 7. Germline V gene lookup returns CDR1 LNHDA and CDR2 SQIVND (reference sequence). This CDR3 comprises 18 residues. CDR3 coding DNA: TGTGCCAGTAGTATACGAGGGGGCGCCCTCTCTGGGGCCAACGTCCTGACTTTC. Protein sequence: CASSIRGGALSGANVLTF.

This clone was seen a few times. The CDR3: CATTPGRGTLNEKLFF. The CDR3 nucleotides are TGTGCCACCACACCAGGACGGGGGACCCTGAATGAAAAACTGTTTTTT. The rearrangement uses TRBV15 and TRBJ1-4, with TRBD1 as a possible D gene (5 bases). V shed 7 bases and J shed 5 bases, with 20 bases lying between them. Germline CDR1 reads LNHNV; CDR2 reads YYDKDF (reference sequence). The CDR3 contains 16 residues.

J is TRBJ2-3 and V is TRBV5-4; 7 bases line up with TRBD1. CDR3 size: 16 residues. Trimming at V came to 0 bases and at J to 6 bases, leaving 10 bases not matched to a gene. From germline, CDR1 is SGHNT and CDR2 YYREEE (reference sequence). In DNA form, the CDR3 reads TGTGCCAGCAGCTTGGGGGTTCGACAGGGTGGGGATACGCAGTATTTT. Translation gives CASSLGVRQGGDTQYF.

This chain uses TRBV6-1 with TRBJ2-7; no clear D gene. Germline V CDR1 and CDR2: MNHNS, SASEGT. Trimming shortened V by 4 bases and J by 2 bases, and 9 bases separated the two germline ends. The CDR3 runs 13 residues. CDR3 protein: CASSVGGTYEQYF. The CDR3 DNA sequence: TGTGCCAGCAGTGTCGGCGGAACCTACGAGCAGTACTTC.

V usage is TRBV7-2 and J usage is TRBJ2-7; unclear D gene. The CDR3 has 13 amino acids. V lost 5 bases and J 4 bases, leaving 12 bases between the germline ends. Germline CDR1 SGHTA, CDR2 FQGNSA. CDR3 bases: TGTGCCAGCAGCCTGGCAGCAGGATACGAGCAGTACTTC. Translation gives CASSLAAGYEQYF.

The V and J genes are TRBV6-4 and TRBJ1-1; no clear D gene. CDR1 and CDR2 from the germline V gene are MRHNA and SNTAGT. The CDR3 extends over 13 amino acids. The V end lost 2 bases, the J end lost 6 bases, and 10 bases lay between the germline ends. The CDR3 region is CASSDGSPPEAFF. DNA for the CDR3: TGTGCCAGCAGTGACGGGTCCCCTCCTGAAGCTTTCTTT.

The CDR3 nucleotides are TGTGCCAGCAGCTTAGCCGGCGGGAAGGTAGATACGCAGTATTTT. Translated, it gives CASSLAGGKVDTQYF. The chain employs TRBV7-9 and TRBJ2-3, with a weak D call TRBD2 (6 bases). Germline CDR1 is SEHNR and CDR2 is FQNEAQ (reference sequence). The CDR3 contains 15 residues. Deletions cut 0 bases from V and 5 bases from J, with 12 bases between.

The gene calls are TRBV20-1 and TRBJ2-5, with TRBD1 as a possible D gene (6 bases). Trimming pared 7 bases from V and 6 bases from J, leaving 12 bases between. This CDR3 has 11 residues. CDR1 and CDR2 (germline): DFQATT, SNEGSKA (reference sequence). CDR3 sequence (DNA): TGCAGTGGGGGGCCGAGGCAGACCCAGTACTTC. Translated: CSGGPRQTQYF.

This chain connects TRBV7-8 to TRBJ2-3; a possible D gene is TRBD2 (5 bases). The CDR3 consists of 19 residues. V was pared by 0 bases and J by 4 bases, with 23 bases between. Germline lookup yields CDR1 SGHVS and CDR2 FQNEAQ. CDR3 sequence reads: CASSLARLVAGGEADTQYF. In nucleotides, the CDR3 is TGTGCCAGCAGCTTAGCAAGACTGGTGGCGGGCGGAGAGGCAGATACGCAGTATTTT.

This clone was seen once. J is TRBJ1-2 and V is TRBV5-1; D uncertain. The V and J ends lost 5 bases and 10 bases respectively, with 12 bases between them. The CDR3 consists of 11 residues. Germline V gene data show CDR1 as SGHRS and CDR2 as YFSETQ. The DNA of the CDR3 is TGCGCCAGCAGAAGGGTTAGTGACTACACCTTC. This gives the protein CASRRVSDYTF.

The chain is built from TRBV15 and TRBJ2-1; 12 bases are shared with TRBD2. The CDR3 length is 16 residues. CDR1 LNHNV and CDR2 YYDKDF come from the germline V gene (reference sequence). V dropped 1 base and J dropped 9; count of bases not matched to a gene: 7. CDR3 in amino acids: CATSRAASGGAIEQFF. DNA of the CDR3: TGTGCCACCAGCAGAGCAGCTAGCGGGGGGGCCATTGAGCAGTTCTTC.

The chain employs TRBV19 and TRBJ1-6, with D hard to call. Trimming shortened V by 2 bases and J by 7 bases, and 6 bases separated the two germline ends. Per the germline V gene, CDR1 is LNHDA and CDR2 is SQIVND (reference sequence). The CDR3 consists of 13 residues. The CDR3, as DNA: TGTGCCAGTAGTATATCAGTGAATTCACCCCTCCACTTT. Amino acids: CASSISVNSPLHF. Looking up the rest from reference TRBV19 and TRBJ1-6 gives the full variable domain: DGGITQSPKYLFRKEGQNVTLSCEQNLNHDAMYWYRQDPGQGLRLIYYSQIVNDFQKGDIAEGYSVSREKKESFPLTVTSAQKNPTAFYLCASSISVNSPLHFGNGTRLTVT.

The chain couples TRBV11-2 to TRBJ1-3; 7 bases map to TRBD1. Germline V gives CDR1 SGHAT, CDR2 FQNNGV. This CDR3 is 14 amino acids long. The ends lost 6 bases at V and 3 bases at J; junction bases unmatched: 5. The CDR3 region is CASSPTGVGNTIYF. As DNA, the CDR3 is TGTGCCAGCAGTCCCACAGGGGTTGGAAACACCATATATTTT.

The genes are TRBV6-5 and TRBJ1-2; TRBD1 might be the D (5 bases). The CDR3 consists of 15 residues. Germline assignment: CDR1 MNHEY and CDR2 SVGAGI. Trimming stripped 5 bases from V and 4 bases from J, with 17 bases between. The CDR3: CASSPLREKSYGYTF. CDR3 in DNA: TGTGCCAGCAGTCCCCTCAGGGAAAAATCCTATGGCTACACCTTC.

The V gene is TRBV18, the J gene TRBJ1-1; D is undetermined. Looked up from germline, CDR1 is KGHSH and CDR2 is LQKENI. Trimming shortened V by 8 bases and J by 6 bases, and 10 bases separated the two germline ends. The CDR3 is made up of 11 amino acids. As DNA, the CDR3 is TGTGCCAGCGCGGGAAGCGCTGAAGCTTTCTTT. It yields the protein CASAGSAEAFF.

The chain uses TRBV29-1 and TRBJ1-1; no clear D. The V end was cut by 3 bases, the J end by 3 bases, with 11 bases between. CDR3 size: 13 residues. Germline V gene sequence: CDR1 SQVTM, CDR2 ANQGSEA. The DNA of the CDR3 is TGCAGCGTTGATGGGGTAACAGACACTGAAGCTTTCTTT. It codes for CSVDGVTDTEAFF.

In its sample, this clone was seen a few times. The chain couples TRBV30 to TRBJ1-6, with 10 bases lining up with TRBD1. The CDR3 runs 13 residues. Looked up from germline, CDR1 is GTSNPN and CDR2 is SVGIG (reference sequence). V gave up 4 bases and J gave up 10 bases; unmatched junction bases: 4. DNA for the CDR3: TGTGCCTGGAAGGGACAGGGGAGATCACCCCTCCACTTT. Translated: CAWKGQGRSPLHF.

This clone has just one count. J is TRBJ1-2 and V is TRBV5-1; perhaps TRBD1 as D (6 bases). The CDR3 totals 15 residues. Germline values: CDR1 SGHRS, CDR2 YFSETQ. The V gene lost 6 bases and the J gene lost 8 bases, with 23 bases spanning the gap. CDR3 in DNA: TGCGCCAGCAAGGAAGAGGGGGGCCCCGCGATCGGCTACACCTTC. Translated, it gives CASKEEGGPAIGYTF. The full variable domain, its missing parts supplied by reference TRBV5-1 and TRBJ1-2, is KAGVTQTPRYLIKTRGQQVTLSCSPISGHRSVSWYQQTPGQGLQFLFEYFSETQRNKGNFPGRFSGRQFSNSRSEMNVSTLELGDSALYLCASKEEGGPAIGYTFGSGTRLTVV.

The genes are TRBV2 and TRBJ2-1; the D gene could be TRBD1 or TRBD2 (5 bases each). Germline V CDR1 and CDR2: SNHLY, FYNNEI. Trimming stripped 2 bases from V and 3 bases from J, with 11 bases between. This CDR3 spans 15 amino acids. In nucleotides, the CDR3 is TGTGCCAGCAGTGAACGCCAGGGACGCTACAATGAGCAGTTCTTC. Translated, it gives CASSERQGRYNEQFF.

The chain recombines TRBV21-1 with TRBJ1-3. TRBV21-1 is marked as a pseudogene. The CDR3 has 18 residues. CDR3 nucleotides: TGTGCCAGCAGCAAACGATACTACGAAGGGCGGCCGGGAAACACCATATATTTT. Translation: CASSKRYYEGRPGNTIYF.